This entry lists 25 T cell receptor beta chains sequenced from one sample in a study of blood T cell repertoires in COVID-19. The method was immunoSEQ multiplex PCR; TCRdb's version includes in-frame clones alone and lacks a portion of them. The table has a few hundred thousand clones, 88% seen once. The sequenced sample consisted of peripheral blood. These receptors were taken from a man in his sixties or seventies with acute or convalescent COVID-19.

This clone was observed a handful of times. The V and J genes are TRBV5-5 and TRBJ1-6; D gene ambiguous. CDR1 SGHKS and CDR2 YYEKEE come from the germline V gene (reference sequence). This CDR3 contains 15 residues. V was pared by 4 bases and J by 8 bases, with 16 bases between. The DNA of the CDR3 is TGTGCCAGCAGCGAGACTACTCGGGTCGATTCACCCCTCCACTTT. It is translated as CASSETTRVDSPLHF.

The rearrangement uses TRBV7-9 and TRBJ2-7; TRBD2 might be the D (5 bases). Germline CDR1 reads SEHNR; CDR2 reads FQNEAQ (reference sequence). V was clipped by 5 bases and J by 7 bases, with 12 bases between them. The CDR3 length is 12 residues. The CDR3, as DNA: TGTGCCAGCAGCGCCCACGGGGAAGAGCAGTACTTC. It yields the protein CASSAHGEEQYF. The variable domain in full, with the rest retrieved from reference TRBV7-9 and TRBJ2-7, is DTGVSQNPRHKITKRGQNVTFRCDPISEHNRLYWYRQTLGQGPEFLTYFQNEAQLEKSRLLSDRFSAERPKGSFSTLEIQRTEQGDSAMYLCASSAHGEEQYFGPGTRLTVT.

The V gene is TRBV4-1, the J gene TRBJ2-5, with D perhaps TRBD2 (7 bases). The CDR3 contains 20 residues. V gave up 1 base and J gave up 2 bases, with 26 bases separating them. The germline V gene encodes CDR1 MGHRA and CDR2 YSYEKL. CDR3 bases: TGCGCCAGCAGCCAAGTCTTTAAGGGAGGGGGGCCAAACCTTCAAGAGACCCAGTACTTC. This sequence encodes CASSQVFKGGGPNLQETQYF.

This chain links TRBV11-2 with TRBJ2-1, with a weak D call TRBD2 (6 bases). The ends were cut back, 10 bases at V and 7 bases at J, with 20 bases in the middle. The CDR3 length is 14 residues. Germline CDR1 SGHAT, CDR2 FQNNGV. The chain's CDR3 is CATSFGGNLNEQFF. CDR3 DNA: TGTGCCACCAGTTTTGGAGGGAACCTAAATGAGCAGTTCTTC.

The rearrangement uses TRBV10-3 and TRBJ1-2; 8 bases align to TRBD1. CDR1 is ENHRY and CDR2 is SYGVKD in the germline V gene. CDR3 length: 18 residues. V shed 4 bases, J shed 4 bases, and the junction held 17 bases outside the gene matches. The CDR3 region is CAISGVDGQGEFGYGYTF. CDR3 DNA sequence: TGTGCCATCAGTGGGGTTGACGGACAGGGAGAGTTTGGCTATGGCTACACCTTC.

The V and J genes are TRBV15 and TRBJ2-7; D may be TRBD2 (5 bases). The CDR3 runs 14 residues. CDR1 is LNHNV, CDR2 YYDKDF, per germline (reference sequence). V lost 3 bases, J lost 0 bases, and 9 bases lay in between. The CDR3 here is CATSRDTSSYEQYF. CDR3 DNA: TGTGCCACCAGCAGGGATACTAGCTCCTACGAGCAGTACTTC.

This clone was seen just once. The rearrangement joins TRBV5-1 to TRBJ2-3; TRBD1 matches at 8 bases. CDR3 length: 16 amino acids. CDR1 is SGHRS and CDR2 is YFSETQ in the germline V gene. V was pared by 4 bases and J by 6 bases, with 13 bases of the junction left unmatched. For the CDR3, the DNA is TGCGCCAGCAGCCCAAACCGGGACAGGTGGGGGGATACGCAGTATTTT. Its translation: CASSPNRDRWGDTQYF.

This chain uses TRBV6-5 with TRBJ2-7, with 12 positions matching TRBD2. The CDR3 consists of 13 residues. Germline-derived CDR1 and CDR2 are MNHEY and SVGAGI. The V gene end was trimmed by 6 bases and the J gene end by 9 bases; junction bases not matched to a gene: 6. This CDR3 reads CASSRETSGRQYF. CDR3 nucleotides: TGTGCCAGCAGCCGCGAGACTAGCGGGAGGCAGTACTTC.

The chain has TRBV7-9 and TRBJ2-2; 8 nucleotides line up with TRBD1. Germline V gene lookup returns CDR1 SEHNR and CDR2 FQNEAQ (reference sequence). The CDR3 length is 15 residues. Losses at the gene ends were 10 bases for V and 1 base for J; bases not matched to a gene: 8. CDR3 residues: CATMPGGQNTGELFF. CDR3 DNA: TGTGCCACCATGCCAGGGGGCCAGAACACCGGGGAGCTGTTTTTT. Looking up the rest from reference TRBV7-9 and TRBJ2-2 gives the full variable domain: DTGVSQNPRHKITKRGQNVTFRCDPISEHNRLYWYRQTLGQGPEFLTYFQNEAQLEKSRLLSDRFSAERPKGSFSTLEIQRTEQGDSAMYLCATMPGGQNTGELFFGEGSRLTVL.

The chain employs TRBV18 and TRBJ2-7, with 8 bases matching TRBD1. This CDR3 contains 15 residues. Trimming took 1 base from V and 2 from J; bases not matched to a gene: 4. Germline V gene sequence: CDR1 KGHSH, CDR2 LQKENI. The CDR3 sequence is CASSPQPGGAYEQYF. CDR3 nucleotides: TGTGCCAGCTCACCACAACCAGGGGGCGCCTACGAGCAGTACTTC.

This clone was observed once. The chain links TRBV7-3 to TRBJ2-3, with D possibly TRBD1 on 6 matching bases. Germline values: CDR1 SGHTA, CDR2 FQGTGA. Trimming stripped 1 base from V and 5 bases from J, with 19 bases between. CDR3 length: 17 residues. The CDR3 DNA sequence: TGTGCCAGCAGCTTAAGGGCTACAGGGCCGGGCGGAGATACGCAGTATTTT. Encoded protein: CASSLRATGPGGDTQYF.

The chain is built from TRBV5-4 and TRBJ2-7; 11 nucleotides agree with TRBD1. Germline loops: CDR1 SGHNT, CDR2 YYREEE (reference sequence). Trimming removed 2 bases from V and 3 bases from J; junction bases left unmatched: 1. The CDR3 has 14 residues. CDR3 DNA sequence: TGTGCCAGCAGCTTTGGGACAGGGGGCTACGAGCAGTACTTC. Its protein is CASSFGTGGYEQYF.

This clone was seen more than once but under ten times. The rearrangement joins TRBV21-1 to TRBJ2-4; the D call TRBD2 from the table was never checked on the DNA. TRBV21-1 is assigned pseudogene status. This CDR3 comprises 16 residues. CDR3 region: CASSKGGGGAKNIQYF. In nucleotides, the CDR3 is TGTGCCAGCAGCAAAGGGGGCGGGGGAGCCAAAAACATTCAGTACTTC.

This chain joins TRBV11-1 and TRBJ2-3; perhaps TRBD2 as D (6 bases). The CDR3 runs 15 residues. Germline CDR1 and CDR2: SGHAT and FQDESV (reference sequence). V lost 5 bases, J lost 2 bases, and 14 bases lay in between. The CDR3 nucleotides read TGTGCCAGCAGCCGTTTTGGGGAGGACACAGATACGCAGTATTTT. Encoded protein: CASSRFGEDTDTQYF. Drawing the rest from reference TRBV11-1 and TRBJ2-3, the complete variable domain is EAEVAQSPRYKITEKSQAVAFWCDPISGHATLYWYRQILGQGPELLVQFQDESVVDDSQLPKDRFSAERLKGVDSTLKIQPAELGDSAMYLCASSRFGEDTDTQYFGPGTRLTVL.

This clone was seen more than once but under ten times. The gene calls are TRBV11-2 and TRBJ1-1, with 8 bases fitting TRBD1. J lost 3 bases, V lost 6 bases, and 12 bases had no gene match. Per germline, CDR1 SGHAT and CDR2 FQNNGV. The CDR3 extends over 16 amino acids. This CDR3 reads CASRRGQGAGDTEAFF. CDR3 DNA sequence: TGTGCCAGCAGGCGCGGGCAGGGGGCAGGGGACACTGAAGCTTTCTTT.

The CDR3 DNA follows: TGTGCCAGCATGGGGGGCACCGGGGAGCTGTTTTTT. It translates to CASMGGTGELFF. This chain connects TRBV2 to TRBJ2-2; perhaps TRBD2 as D (6 bases). CDR1 SNHLY and CDR2 FYNNEI come from the germline V gene. Between the trimmed V and J ends, which lost 7 bases and 4 bases, there was a span of 7 bases. CDR3 length equals 12 residues.

The chain couples TRBV11-2 to TRBJ2-7; 7 nucleotides match TRBD1. In germline, CDR1 is SGHAT, CDR2 FQNNGV. Trimming at V came to 1 base and at J to 1 base, leaving 4 bases not matched to a gene. The CDR3 length is 15 residues. CDR3: CASSLAGGKSYEQYF. CDR3 nucleotide sequence: TGTGCCAGCAGCTTAGCAGGGGGAAAATCCTACGAGCAGTACTTC. Using reference TRBV11-2 and TRBJ2-7 for the parts outside the CDR3, the full variable domain is EAGVAQSPRYKIIEKRQSVAFWCNPISGHATLYWYQQILGQGPKLLIQFQNNGVVDDSQLPKDRFSAERLKGVDSTLKIQPAKLEDSAVYLCASSLAGGKSYEQYFGPGTRLTVT.

The chain couples TRBV12-2 to TRBJ2-2; no check of the table's D call, TRBD2, against the DNA was made. TRBV12-2 is described as a pseudogene. The CDR3 is 20 amino acids. The chain's CDR3 is CASRLAPDGVAGVGAGELFF. The CDR3 bases are TGTGCAAGTCGCTTAGCCCCCGATGGAGTAGCGGGGGTGGGGGCCGGGGAGCTGTTTTTT.

V is TRBV19 and J is TRBJ1-6; 8 bases are a match to TRBD1. Looked up from germline, CDR1 is LNHDA and CDR2 is SQIVND (reference sequence). V lost 6 bases, J lost 10 bases, and 17 bases stayed unmatched. The CDR3 loop spans 17 amino acids. CDR3 protein: CASSRTDRADGRSPLHF. The CDR3 DNA reads as TGTGCCAGTAGCAGAACGGACAGGGCCGATGGGAGGTCACCCCTCCACTTT.

The rearrangement joins TRBV3-1 (or the pseudogene TRBV3-2) to TRBJ2-5; D unresolved. Trimming took 1 base from V and 2 from J, leaving 5 bases between them. CDR1 is LGHDT, CDR2 YNNKEL, per germline (reference sequence). The CDR3 consists of 13 residues. In DNA form, the CDR3 reads TGTGCCAGCAGCCAAGGCAGTCAAGAGACCCAGTACTTC. Amino acids: CASSQGSQETQYF.

The gene calls are TRBV18 and TRBJ2-5; D is possibly TRBD2 (5 bases). This CDR3 contains 15 residues. V was clipped by 6 bases and J by 5 bases, with 19 bases between them. From germline, CDR1 is KGHSH and CDR2 LQKENI. The DNA for the CDR3 is TGTGCCAGCTCCCCCTCTACGGCCCCGGGGGAGACCCAGTACTTC. Its translation is CASSPSTAPGETQYF.

This sequence joins TRBV5-1 and TRBJ2-1; 10 bases line up with TRBD2. There are 16 residues in the CDR3. The V and J ends lost 3 bases and 2 bases, in that order; junction bases with no gene match: 5. Germline loops: CDR1 SGHRS, CDR2 YFSETQ. The CDR3 DNA reads as TGCGCCAGCAGCTACGGACTAGCGGAAACCTACAATGAGCAGTTCTTC. It codes for CASSYGLAETYNEQFF.

CDR3 sequence: CATSRDIGDEQFF. CDR3 sequence (DNA): TGTGCCACCAGCAGAGATATCGGTGATGAGCAGTTCTTC. The chain joins TRBV15 to TRBJ2-1, with no clear D. The CDR3 loop spans 13 amino acids. CDR1 and CDR2 (germline): LNHNV, YYDKDF (reference sequence). With 0 bases removed from V and 8 bases from J, the gap between germline ends came to 8 bases.

The V gene is TRBV10-3, the J gene TRBJ2-7; the match to TRBD2 covers 10 bases. V shed 6 bases, J shed 4 bases, and the junction held 3 bases outside the gene matches. The CDR3 is made up of 13 amino acids. Germline values: CDR1 ENHRY, CDR2 SYGVKD. This CDR3 reads CAIRPSGSYEQYF. The CDR3 DNA is TGTGCCATCAGGCCTAGCGGGAGTTACGAGCAGTACTTC.

The chain carries TRBV20-1 and TRBJ1-2; D unresolved. Germline lookup yields CDR1 DFQATT and CDR2 SNEGSKA (reference sequence). The CDR3 is 11 residues long. The V gene lost 7 bases and the J gene lost 0 bases, with 6 bases spanning the gap. The CDR3 reads CSVGSNYGYTF. CDR3 in DNA: TGCAGTGTCGGGTCTAACTATGGCTACACCTTC.